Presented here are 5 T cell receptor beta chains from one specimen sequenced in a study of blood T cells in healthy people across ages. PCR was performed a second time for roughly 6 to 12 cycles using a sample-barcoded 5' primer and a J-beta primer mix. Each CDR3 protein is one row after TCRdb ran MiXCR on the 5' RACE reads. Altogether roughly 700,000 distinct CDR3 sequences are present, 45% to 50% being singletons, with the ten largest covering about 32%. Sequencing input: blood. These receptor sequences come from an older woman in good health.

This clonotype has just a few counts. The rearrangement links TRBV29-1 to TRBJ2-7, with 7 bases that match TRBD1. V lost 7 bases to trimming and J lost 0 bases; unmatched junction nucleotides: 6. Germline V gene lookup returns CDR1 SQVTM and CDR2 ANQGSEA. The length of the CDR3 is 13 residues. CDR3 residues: CSELGTDSYEQYF. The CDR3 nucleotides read TGCAGCGAGTTAGGGACAGACTCCTACGAGCAGTACTTC.

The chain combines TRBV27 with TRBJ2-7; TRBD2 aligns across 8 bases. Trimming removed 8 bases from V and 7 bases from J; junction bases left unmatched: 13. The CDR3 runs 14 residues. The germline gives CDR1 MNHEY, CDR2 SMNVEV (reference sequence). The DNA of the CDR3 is TGTGCCAGCGGCGACGGCGGGAGGCGAATAGAGCAGTACTTC. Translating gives CASGDGGRRIEQYF.

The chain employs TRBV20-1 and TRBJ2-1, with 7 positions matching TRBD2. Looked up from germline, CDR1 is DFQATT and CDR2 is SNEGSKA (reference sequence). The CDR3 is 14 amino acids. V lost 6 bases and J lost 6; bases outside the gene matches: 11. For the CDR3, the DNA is TGCAGTGCCCTCGCTAGCGGACATGTCAATGAGCAGTTCTTC. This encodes CSALASGHVNEQFF.

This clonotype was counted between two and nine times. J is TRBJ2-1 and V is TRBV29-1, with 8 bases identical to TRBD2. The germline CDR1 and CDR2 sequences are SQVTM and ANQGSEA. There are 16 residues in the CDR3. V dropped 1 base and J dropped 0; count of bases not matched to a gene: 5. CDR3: CSVEGPGGSSYNEQFF. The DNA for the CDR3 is TGCAGCGTTGAAGGCCCGGGGGGGAGCTCCTACAATGAGCAGTTCTTC.

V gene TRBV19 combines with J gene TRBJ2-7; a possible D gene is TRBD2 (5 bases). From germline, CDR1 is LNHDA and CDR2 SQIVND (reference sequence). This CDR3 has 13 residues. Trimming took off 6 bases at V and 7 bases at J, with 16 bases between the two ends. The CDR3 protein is CASSRETYNEQYF. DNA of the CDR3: TGTGCCAGTAGCCGGGAAACCTACAATGAGCAGTACTTC.